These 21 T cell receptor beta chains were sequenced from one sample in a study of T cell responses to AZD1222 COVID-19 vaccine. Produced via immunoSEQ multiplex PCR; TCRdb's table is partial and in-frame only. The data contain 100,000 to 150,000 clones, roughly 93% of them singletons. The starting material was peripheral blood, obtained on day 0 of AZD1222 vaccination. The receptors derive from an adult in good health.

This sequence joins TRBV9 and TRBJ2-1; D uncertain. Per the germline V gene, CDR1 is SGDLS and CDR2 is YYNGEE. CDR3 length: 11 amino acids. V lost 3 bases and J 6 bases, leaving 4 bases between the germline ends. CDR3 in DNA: TGTGCCAGCAGCGAATTCAATGAGCAGTTCTTC. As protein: CASSEFNEQFF.

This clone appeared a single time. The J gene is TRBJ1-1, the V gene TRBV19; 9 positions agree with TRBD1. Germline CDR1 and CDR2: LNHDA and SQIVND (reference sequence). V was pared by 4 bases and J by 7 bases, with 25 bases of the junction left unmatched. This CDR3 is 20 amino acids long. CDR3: CASSTRIGDRAYPGTIEAFF. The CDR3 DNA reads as TGTGCCAGTAGTACCCGGATAGGGGACAGGGCTTACCCCGGCACTATTGAAGCTTTCTTT. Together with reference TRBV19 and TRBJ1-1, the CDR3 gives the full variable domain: DGGITQSPKYLFRKEGQNVTLSCEQNLNHDAMYWYRQDPGQGLRLIYYSQIVNDFQKGDIAEGYSVSREKKESFPLTVTSAQKNPTAFYLCASSTRIGDRAYPGTIEAFFGQGTRLTVV.

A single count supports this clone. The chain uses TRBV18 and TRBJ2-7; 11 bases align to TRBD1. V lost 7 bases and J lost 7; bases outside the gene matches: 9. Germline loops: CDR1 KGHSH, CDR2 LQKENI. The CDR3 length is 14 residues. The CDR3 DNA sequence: TGTGCCAGCTGCCCCGGACAGGGGGCGCAGGAGCAGTACTTC. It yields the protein CASCPGQGAQEQYF.

CDR3 in DNA: TGTGCCTGGAGACCTTACTTAGCGGGGTCGGTCACCGGGGAGCTGTTTTTT. The encoded protein is CAWRPYLAGSVTGELFF. The chain uses TRBV30 and TRBJ2-2; 8 positions agree with TRBD2. There are 17 residues in the CDR3. Germline V CDR1 and CDR2: GTSNPN, SVGIG (reference sequence). With 3 bases clipped from V and 4 bases from J, the junction kept 13 bases outside the gene matches.

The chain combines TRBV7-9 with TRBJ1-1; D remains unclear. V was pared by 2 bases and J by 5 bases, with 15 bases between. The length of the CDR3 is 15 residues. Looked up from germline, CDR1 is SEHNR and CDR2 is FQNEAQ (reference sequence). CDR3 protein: CASSLHIGRETEAFF. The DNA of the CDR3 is TGTGCCAGCAGCTTACATATAGGGAGGGAGACTGAAGCTTTCTTT. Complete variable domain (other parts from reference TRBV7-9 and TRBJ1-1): DTGVSQNPRHKITKRGQNVTFRCDPISEHNRLYWYRQTLGQGPEFLTYFQNEAQLEKSRLLSDRFSAERPKGSFSTLEIQRTEQGDSAMYLCASSLHIGRETEAFFGQGTRLTVV.

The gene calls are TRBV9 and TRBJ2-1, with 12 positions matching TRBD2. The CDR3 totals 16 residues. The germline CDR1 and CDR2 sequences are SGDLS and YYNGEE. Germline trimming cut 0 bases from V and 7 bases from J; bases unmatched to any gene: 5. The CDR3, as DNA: TGTGCCAGCAGCGTAGGAGGGACTAGCGGGCAGAATGAGCAGTTCTTC. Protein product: CASSVGGTSGQNEQFF. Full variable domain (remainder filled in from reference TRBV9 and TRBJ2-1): DSGVTQTPKHLITATGQRVTLRCSPRSGDLSVYWYQQSLDQGLQFLIQYYNGEERAKGNILERFSAQQFPDLHSELNLSSLELGDSALYFCASSVGGTSGQNEQFFGPGTRLTVL.

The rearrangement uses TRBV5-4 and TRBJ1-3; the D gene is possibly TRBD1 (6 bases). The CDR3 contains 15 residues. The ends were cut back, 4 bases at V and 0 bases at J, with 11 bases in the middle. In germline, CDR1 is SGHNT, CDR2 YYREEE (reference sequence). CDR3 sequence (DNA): TGTGCCAGCAGCGAAGACAGGAACTCTGGAAACACCATATATTTT. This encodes CASSEDRNSGNTIYF. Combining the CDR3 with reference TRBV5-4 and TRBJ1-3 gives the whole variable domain ETGVTQSPTHLIKTRGQQVTLRCSSQSGHNTVSWYQQALGQGPQFIFQYYREEENGRGNFPPRFSGLQFPNYSSELNVNALELDDSALYLCASSEDRNSGNTIYFGEGSWLTVV.

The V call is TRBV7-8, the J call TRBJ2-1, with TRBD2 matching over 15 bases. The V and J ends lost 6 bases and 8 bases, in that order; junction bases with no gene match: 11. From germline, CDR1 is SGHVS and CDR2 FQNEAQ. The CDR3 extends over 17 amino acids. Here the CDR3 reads CASRKGTSGRWGDEQFF. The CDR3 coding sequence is TGTGCCAGCAGGAAGGGGACTAGCGGGAGGTGGGGTGATGAGCAGTTCTTC.

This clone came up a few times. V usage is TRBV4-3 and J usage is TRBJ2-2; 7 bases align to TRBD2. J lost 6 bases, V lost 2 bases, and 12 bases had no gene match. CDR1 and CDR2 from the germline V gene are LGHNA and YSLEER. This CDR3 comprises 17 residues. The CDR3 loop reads CASSQKIGTKFSGELFF. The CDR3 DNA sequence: TGCGCCAGCAGCCAAAAGATCGGGACTAAATTCTCCGGGGAGCTGTTTTTT.

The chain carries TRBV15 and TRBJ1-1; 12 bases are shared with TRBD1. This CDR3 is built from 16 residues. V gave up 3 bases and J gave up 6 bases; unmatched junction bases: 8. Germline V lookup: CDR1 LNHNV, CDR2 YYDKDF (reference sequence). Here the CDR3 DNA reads TGTGCCACCAGCAGGGGACAGGGGGCGATTATGTCTGAAGCTTTCTTT. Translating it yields CATSRGQGAIMSEAFF. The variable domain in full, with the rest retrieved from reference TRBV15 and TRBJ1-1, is DAMVIQNPRYQVTQFGKPVTLSCSQTLNHNVMYWYQQKSSQAPKLLFHYYDKDFNNEADTPDNFQSRRPNTSFCFLDIRSPGLGDTAMYLCATSRGQGAIMSEAFFGQGTRLTVV.

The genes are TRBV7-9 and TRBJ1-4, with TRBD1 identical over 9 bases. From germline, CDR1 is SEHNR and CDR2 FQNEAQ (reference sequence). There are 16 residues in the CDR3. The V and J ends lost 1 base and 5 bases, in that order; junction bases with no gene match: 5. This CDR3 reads CASSLVGGTGNEKLFF. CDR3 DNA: TGTGCCAGCAGCTTAGTTGGCGGGACAGGGAATGAAAAACTGTTTTTT.

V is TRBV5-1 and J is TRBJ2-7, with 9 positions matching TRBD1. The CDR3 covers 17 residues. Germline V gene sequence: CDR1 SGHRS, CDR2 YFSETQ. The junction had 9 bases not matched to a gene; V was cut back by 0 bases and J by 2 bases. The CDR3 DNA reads TGCGCCAGCAGCTTGGCCGAGTTAGGACAGGGGCCCTACGAGCAGTACTTC. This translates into CASSLAELGQGPYEQYF.

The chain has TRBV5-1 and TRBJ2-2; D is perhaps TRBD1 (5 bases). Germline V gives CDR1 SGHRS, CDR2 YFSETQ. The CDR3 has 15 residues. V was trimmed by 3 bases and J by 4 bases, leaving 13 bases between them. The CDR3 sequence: CASSSKQGGTGELFF. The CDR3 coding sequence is TGCGCCAGCAGCTCAAAGCAGGGTGGCACCGGGGAGCTGTTTTTT.

CDR3 sequence (DNA): TGCAGCGTTGGGACAGGGGATTCCTACGAGCAGTACTTC. It yields the protein CSVGTGDSYEQYF. This sequence joins TRBV29-1 and TRBJ2-7; TRBD1 aligns across 9 bases. With V trimmed by 4 bases and J by 1 base, 2 bases remained unmatched. CDR1 and CDR2 (germline): SQVTM, ANQGSEA. The CDR3 has 13 residues.

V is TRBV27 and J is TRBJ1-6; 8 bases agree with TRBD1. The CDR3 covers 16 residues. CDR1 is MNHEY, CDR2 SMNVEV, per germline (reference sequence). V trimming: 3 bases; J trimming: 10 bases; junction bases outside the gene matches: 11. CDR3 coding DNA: TGTGCCAGCAGTTTGGGAGGGCCAGGGGGCTTCTCACCCCTCCACTTT. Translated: CASSLGGPGGFSPLHF.

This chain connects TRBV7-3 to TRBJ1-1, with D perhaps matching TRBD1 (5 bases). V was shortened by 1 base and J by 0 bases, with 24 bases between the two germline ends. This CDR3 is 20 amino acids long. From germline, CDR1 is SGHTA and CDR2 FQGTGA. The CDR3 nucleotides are TGTGCCAGCAGCTTAAGGCCGGGCCCGGGACGGCGAAACATGAACACTGAAGCTTTCTTT. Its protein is CASSLRPGPGRRNMNTEAFF. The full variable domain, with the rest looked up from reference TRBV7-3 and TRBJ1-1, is GAGVSQTPSNKVTEKGKYVELRCDPISGHTALYWYRQSLGQGPEFLIYFQGTGAADDSGLPNDRFFAVRPEGSVSTLKIQRTERGDSAVYLCASSLRPGPGRRNMNTEAFFGQGTRLTVV.

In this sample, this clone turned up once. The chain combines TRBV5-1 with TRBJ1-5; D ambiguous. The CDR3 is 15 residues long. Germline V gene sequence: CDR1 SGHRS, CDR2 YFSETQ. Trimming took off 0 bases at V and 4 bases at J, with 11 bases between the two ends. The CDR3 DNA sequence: TGCGCCAGCAGCTTGGGACCCCTCATGAATCAGCCCCAGCATTTT. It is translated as CASSLGPLMNQPQHF.

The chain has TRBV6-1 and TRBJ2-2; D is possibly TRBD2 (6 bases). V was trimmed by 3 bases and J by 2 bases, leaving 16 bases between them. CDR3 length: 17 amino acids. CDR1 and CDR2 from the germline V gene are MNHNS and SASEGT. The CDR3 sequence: CASSDRERLGNTGELFF. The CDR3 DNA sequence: TGTGCCAGCAGTGACCGGGAGCGATTGGGAAACACCGGGGAGCTGTTTTTT.

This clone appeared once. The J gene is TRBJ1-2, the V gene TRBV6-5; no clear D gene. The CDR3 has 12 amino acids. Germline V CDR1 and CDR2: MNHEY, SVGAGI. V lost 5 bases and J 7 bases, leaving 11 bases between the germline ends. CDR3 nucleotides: TGTGCCAGCAGTCTTCGAGTGAGTGGCTACACCTTC. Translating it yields CASSLRVSGYTF.

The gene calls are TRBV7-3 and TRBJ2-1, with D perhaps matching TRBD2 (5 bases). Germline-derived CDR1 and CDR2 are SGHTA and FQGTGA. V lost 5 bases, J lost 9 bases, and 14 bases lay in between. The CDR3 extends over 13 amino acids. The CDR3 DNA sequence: TGTGCCAGCAGCCCGAACAGCGGCGGTGAGCAGTTCTTC. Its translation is CASSPNSGGEQFF.

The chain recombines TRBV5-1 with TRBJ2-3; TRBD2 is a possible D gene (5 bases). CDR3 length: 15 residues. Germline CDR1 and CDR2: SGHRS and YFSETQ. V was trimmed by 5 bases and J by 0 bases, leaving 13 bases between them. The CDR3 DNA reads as TGCGCCAGCAGTCGAGGGTTCACTAGCACAGATACGCAGTATTTT. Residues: CASSRGFTSTDTQYF. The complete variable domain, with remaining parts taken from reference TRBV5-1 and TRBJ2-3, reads KAGVTQTPRYLIKTRGQQVTLSCSPISGHRSVSWYQQTPGQGLQFLFEYFSETQRNKGNFPGRFSGRQFSNSRSEMNVSTLELGDSALYLCASSRGFTSTDTQYFGPGTRLTVL.